Listed below are T cell receptor beta chains from one sample, sequenced in a study of early T cells in non-severe SARS-CoV-2 infection. TCRdb recomputed calls from the 5' RACE reads with MiXCR, one row per CDR3 protein. The table has roughly 86,000 distinct CDR3 sequences, 5% to 7% seen once. The sample comprised whole blood. These receptor sequences come from an adult who was a healthcare worker with PCR-confirmed SARS-CoV-2 infection or an uninfected control (not recorded which). The CDR3 runs from the conserved cysteine through the conserved F or W. Fields, in order: J gene, V gene, D gene, clone size, CDR3 DNA, CDR3 protein. D genes are given only for firm matches. Clone size appears in some rows only: once, few, many, or a class for an expanded clone.

TRBJ1-6 | TRBV7-9 | TRBD1 | many | TGTGCCAGCAGCTTCGGGACAGGATATAATTCACCCCTCCACTTT | CASSFGTGYNSPLHF
TRBJ1-2 | TRBV6-1 | . | many | TGTGCCAGCAGTGGGGACTATGGCTACACCTTC | CASSGDYGYTF
TRBJ2-7 | TRBV7-9 | . | many | TGTGCCAGCAGCCAGGACGGCGCGACTCCCGAGCAGTACTTC | CASSQDGATPEQYF
TRBJ1-4 | TRBV25-1 | . | few | TGTGCCAGCAGCACCGGGACGACAAATGAAAAACTGTTTTTT | CASSTGTTNEKLFF
TRBJ1-5 | TRBV29-1 | . | many | TGCAGCGTCGCCGGGACTGACAATCAGCCCCAGCATTTT | CSVAGTDNQPQHF
TRBJ2-7 | TRBV9 | TRBD2 | many | TGTGCCAGCAGCCCCCGCGGACTAGCTTACGAGCAGTACTTC | CASSPRGLAYEQYF
TRBJ1-4 | TRBV2 | TRBD1 | many | TGTGCCAGCAGTGGCCGGGACAGGGGACATGAAAAACTGTTTTTT | CASSGRDRGHEKLFF
TRBJ1-4 | TRBV2 | . | few | TGTGCCAGCGGCGGGATAGATAATGAAAAACTGTTTTTT | CASGGIDNEKLFF
TRBJ2-1 | TRBV29-1 | TRBD1 | . | TGCAGCGTTGAGAGGACAGGGGATGAGCAGTTCTTC | CSVERTGDEQFF
TRBJ2-1 | TRBV27 | . | few | TGTGCCAGCAGTTTAATCTACGGTGAGCAGTTCTTC | CASSLIYGEQFF
TRBJ2-6 | TRBV19 | . | many | TGTGCCAGTAGCACCGACGGGGGCAGTGGGGCCAACGTCCTGACTTTC | CASSTDGGSGANVLTF
TRBJ2-2 | TRBV28 | . | . | TGTGCCAGCAGCTCGACCGGGGAGCTGTTTTTT | CASSSTGELFF
TRBJ1-5 | TRBV20-1 | . | . | TGCAGTGTCTCAGGTCTTGATCAGCCCCAGCATTTT | CSVSGLDQPQHF
TRBJ1-2 | TRBV6-6 | . | many | TGTGCCAGCAGTTACGCAACCTCTAACTATGGCTACACCTTC | CASSYATSNYGYTF
TRBJ2-7 | TRBV5-1 | . | . | TGCGCCAGCAGCTTTAACCTCCCCACCTACGAGCAGTACTTC | CASSFNLPTYEQYF
TRBJ2-1 | TRBV24-1 | . | . | TGTGCCACCAGTACGACCTGGGATGAGCAGTTCTTC | CATSTTWDEQFF
TRBJ2-1 | TRBV9 | TRBD2 | few | TGTGCCAGCAGCGGAGGACTAGCGGGGGGGCTTGGCAATGAGCAGTTCTTC | CASSGGLAGGLGNEQFF
TRBJ2-1 | TRBV5-8 | . | many | TGTGCCAGCAGCTCTCAGGGGAGGAATGAGCAGTTCTTC | CASSSQGRNEQFF
TRBJ1-1 | TRBV30 | TRBD1 | few | TGTGCCGGACAGGCGAACACTGAAGCTTTCTTT | CAGQANTEAFF
TRBJ2-3 | TRBV11-2 | TRBD2 | . | TGTGCCAGCAGCCCGGGACTAGCGTTGAGGCCCACAGATACGCAGTATTTT | CASSPGLALRPTDTQYF
TRBJ2-7 | TRBV28 | TRBD1 | many | TGTGCCAGCAGAACCGGGACAGGGAAGTTTTCCCGCTACGAGCAGTACTTC | CASRTGTGKFSRYEQYF
TRBJ1-1 | TRBV7-2 | . | few | TGTGCCAGCAGCTTTGTTGGAACTGAAGCTTTCTTT | CASSFVGTEAFF
TRBJ1-2 | TRBV6-1 | . | few | TGTGCCAGCACGGAATGGACAATTGGCTACACCTTC | CASTEWTIGYTF
TRBJ2-7 | TRBV7-2 | . | . | TGTGCCAGCAGCTTACGAAGCGGAGGGGGGTTTTGGGAGCAGTACTTC | CASSLRSGGGFWEQYF
TRBJ1-1 | TRBV11-2 | . | . | TGTGCCAGCAGCTTATACGGTTACACTGAAGTTTTCTTT | CASSLYGYTEVFF
TRBJ1-5 | TRBV28 | . | . | TGTGCCAGCAGTTTGTGGGAAGGGAGCAATCAGCCCCAGCATTTT | CASSLWEGSNQPQHF
TRBJ2-7 | TRBV6-6 | . | few | TGTGCCAGCAGTTCCCCAGGGTACGAGCAGTACTTC | CASSSPGYEQYF
TRBJ1-2 | TRBV28 | . | . | TGTGCCAGCAGTCGTAACTATGGCTACACCTTC | CASSRNYGYTF
TRBJ1-5 | TRBV19 | . | many | TGTGCCAGTAGTTTCCGACAGCTACGAGATCAGCCCCAGCATTTT | CASSFRQLRDQPQHF
TRBJ2-7 | TRBV29-1 | . | . | TGCAGCGTTGTAGAGGGGGTTTACGAGCAGTACTTC | CSVVEGVYEQYF
TRBJ2-1 | TRBV11-2 | . | . | TGTGCCAGCAGCCGGGATAGGGGGAGTGAGCAGTTCTTC | CASSRDRGSEQFF
TRBJ2-1 | TRBV12-3/TRBV12-4 | . | . | TGTGCCAGCAGTCCCGCCCCCGGTGTCAATGAGCAGTTCTTC | CASSPAPGVNEQFF
TRBJ2-7 | TRBV3-1 | . | . | TGTGCCAGCAGCGACAGTTTTCGGCAGTACTTC | CASSDSFRQYF
TRBJ2-1 | TRBV12-3/TRBV12-4 | . | few | TGTGCCAGCAGCTTAAGTAACAATGAGCAGTTCTTC | CASSLSNNEQFF
TRBJ1-6 | TRBV4-2 | . | . | TGTGCCAGCAGCCGAAGGGTAAAGGGATTTGACGTGGCTTCACCCCTCCACTTT | CASSRRVKGFDVASPLHF
TRBJ2-2 | TRBV9 | . | . | TGTGCCAGCAGCGTAGTTGTTAGCGGGAACACCGGGGAGCTGTTTTTT | CASSVVVSGNTGELFF
TRBJ2-5 | TRBV7-9 | TRBD2 | many | TGTGCCAGCACCCCCGGGACTAGCGCCGAGACCCAGTACTTC | CASTPGTSAETQYF
TRBJ2-1 | TRBV19 | TRBD2 | few | TGTGCCAGTAGTATAAAGGCACCCCTAGCGGGCTACAATGAGCAGTTCTTC | CASSIKAPLAGYNEQFF
TRBJ2-7 | TRBV3-1 | . | few | TGTGCCAGCAGCCACCTCTCCCGGGGACCCTCCTACGAGCAGTACTTC | CASSHLSRGPSYEQYF
TRBJ2-3 | TRBV7-2 | . | few | TGTGCCAGCAGCCCAAAGGCTTCAGGGGGGGCCCGCACAGATACGCAGTATTTT | CASSPKASGGARTDTQYF
TRBJ2-4 | TRBV3-1 | . | many | TGTGCCAGCAGCCAACAATCGGGCGGAGTCAAAAACATTCAGTACTTC | CASSQQSGGVKNIQYF
TRBJ2-3 | TRBV10-2 | . | . | TGCGCCAGCGGGGTACAGGGTCCAGATACGCAGTATTTT | CASGVQGPDTQYF
TRBJ2-1 | TRBV24-1 | . | many | TGTGCCACCAGTGATGAAAAGGGGAGAAGCTCCTACAATGAGCAGTTCTTC | CATSDEKGRSSYNEQFF
TRBJ1-1 | TRBV20-1 | . | few | TGCAGTGCTAGAGGGGCTGAAGCTTTCTTT | CSARGAEAFF
TRBJ2-6 | TRBV27 | . | few | TGTGCCAGCAAACCTGACAGGGACTTCGCTGGGGCCAACGTCCTGACTTTC | CASKPDRDFAGANVLTF
TRBJ1-6 | TRBV30 | . | . | TGTGCCTGGAGTGAAGGCGGTACCTATAATTCACCCCTCCACTTT | CAWSEGGTYNSPLHF
TRBJ2-7 | TRBV6-5 | . | few | TGTGCCAGCAGTTACCGAGCCAGGGCCTACGAGCAGTACTTC | CASSYRARAYEQYF
TRBJ1-1 | TRBV10-3 | . | . | TGTGCCATCAGTAACCAGGGGTTTGACACTGAAGCTTTCTTT | CAISNQGFDTEAFF
TRBJ1-6 | TRBV11-1 | . | . | TGTGCCAGCAGCTCTATCGGGACACCTAATTCACCCCTCCACTTT | CASSSIGTPNSPLHF
TRBJ2-7 | TRBV15 | . | few | TGTGCCACCAGCAACAGGGCGGGCGAGCAGTACTTC | CATSNRAGEQYF
TRBJ1-6 | TRBV24-1 | TRBD1 | many | TGTGCCACCAGTCCGGGACAGTATAATTCACCCCTCCACTTT | CATSPGQYNSPLHF
TRBJ2-5 | TRBV5-1 | . | many | TGCGCCAGCAGCTTGAGGCCAGAACAGGGAGCGGGGGAGACCCAGTACTTC | CASSLRPEQGAGETQYF